Following are 31 T cell receptor beta chains from one sample sequenced in a study of control samples from healthy donors and cancer patients. This table comes from immunoSEQ multiplex PCR, and its TCRdb copy is limited to in-frame clones, with some not included. The sample yields fewer than 100,000 clones, around 80% seen once. Material: blood. The receptors were sampled from a woman in her fifties or sixties in good health.

The genes are TRBV13 and TRBJ1-2, with D unclear. CDR3 length equals 15 residues. V was shortened by 3 bases and J by 4 bases, with 15 bases between the two germline ends. Germline lookup yields CDR1 PRHDT and CDR2 FYEKMQ (reference sequence). The CDR3 loop reads CASSFFESSLYGYTF. The DNA of the CDR3 is TGTGCCAGCAGCTTTTTCGAGTCGAGCCTCTATGGCTACACCTTC.

This clone was found a few times. The V and J genes are TRBV28 and TRBJ2-7, with 8 bases identical to TRBD1. Trimming took 7 bases from V and 3 from J; bases not matched to a gene: 8. The CDR3 runs to 14 residues. CDR1 and CDR2 from the germline V gene are MDHEN and SYDVKM. The CDR3 nucleotides read TGTGCCAGCACTGACGGACAGGGTTACTACGAGCAGTACTTC. Protein: CASTDGQGYYEQYF. The whole variable domain, remainder taken from reference TRBV28 and TRBJ2-7, is DVKVTQSSRYLVKRTGEKVFLECVQDMDHENMFWYRQDPGLGLRLIYFSYDVKMKEKGDIPEGYSVSREKKERFSLILESASTNQTSMYLCASTDGQGYYEQYFGPGTRLTVT.

V usage is TRBV10-2 and J usage is TRBJ2-3, with D uncertain. V was shortened by 4 bases and J by 2 bases, with 10 bases between the two germline ends. The length of the CDR3 is 14 residues. Germline values: CDR1 WSHSY, CDR2 SAAADI. CDR3 bases: TGCGCCAGCAGTGTAATGGGTCTCACAGATACGCAGTATTTT. It encodes CASSVMGLTDTQYF.

The rearrangement links TRBV5-1 to TRBJ1-1; 11 nucleotides match TRBD1. From germline, CDR1 is SGHRS and CDR2 YFSETQ. Trimming at V came to 3 bases and at J to 3 bases, leaving 4 bases not matched to a gene. The CDR3 covers 15 residues. CDR3 amino acids: CASSSADRGHTEAFF. DNA for the CDR3: TGCGCCAGCAGCTCCGCGGACAGGGGGCACACTGAAGCTTTCTTT. Supplemented by reference TRBV5-1 and TRBJ1-1, the full variable domain reads KAGVTQTPRYLIKTRGQQVTLSCSPISGHRSVSWYQQTPGQGLQFLFEYFSETQRNKGNFPGRFSGRQFSNSRSEMNVSTLELGDSALYLCASSSADRGHTEAFFGQGTRLTVV.

V usage is TRBV5-1 and J usage is TRBJ2-3, with D perhaps matching TRBD2 (7 bases). The germline V gene encodes CDR1 SGHRS and CDR2 YFSETQ. CDR3 size: 15 residues. Between the trimmed V and J ends, which lost 0 bases and 5 bases, there was a span of 13 bases. The CDR3: CASSLGGGAKDTQYF. Here the CDR3 DNA reads TGCGCCAGCAGCTTGGGTGGGGGGGCCAAAGATACGCAGTATTTT.

The rearrangement uses TRBV5-5 and TRBJ2-3; D is undetermined. Trimming took 2 bases from V and 0 from J, leaving 7 bases between them. In germline, CDR1 is SGHKS, CDR2 YYEKEE (reference sequence). This CDR3 contains 14 residues. This CDR3 reads CASSFSGSTDTQYF. For the CDR3, the DNA is TGTGCCAGCAGCTTTTCTGGAAGCACAGATACGCAGTATTTT.

The CDR3 coding sequence is TGCGCCAGCAGCTTGGAAGGAGGCACCTACAATGAGCAGTTCTTC. Translated: CASSLEGGTYNEQFF. The V and J genes are TRBV5-1 and TRBJ2-1, with a weak D call TRBD2 (5 bases). V was shortened by 0 bases and J by 2 bases, with 9 bases between the two germline ends. This CDR3 region has 15 residues. The germline V gene encodes CDR1 SGHRS and CDR2 YFSETQ. Drawing the rest from reference TRBV5-1 and TRBJ2-1, the complete variable domain is KAGVTQTPRYLIKTRGQQVTLSCSPISGHRSVSWYQQTPGQGLQFLFEYFSETQRNKGNFPGRFSGRQFSNSRSEMNVSTLELGDSALYLCASSLEGGTYNEQFFGPGTRLTVL.

In its sample, this clone was seen a few times. The chain links TRBV11-2 to TRBJ1-1, with D possibly being TRBD1 (5 bases). The V gene lost 10 bases and the J gene lost 10 bases, with 22 bases spanning the gap. CDR1 and CDR2 (germline): SGHAT, FQNNGV. The CDR3 is 13 amino acids. The CDR3 nucleotides are TGTGCCACCCAAGGGACGGCGGCCGGGAGAGCTTTCTTT. This translates into CATQGTAAGRAFF. Variable domain in full (rest from reference TRBV11-2 and TRBJ1-1): EAGVAQSPRYKIIEKRQSVAFWCNPISGHATLYWYQQILGQGPKLLIQFQNNGVVDDSQLPKDRFSAERLKGVDSTLKIQPAKLEDSAVYLCATQGTAAGRAFFGQGTRLTVV.

The chain combines TRBV27 with TRBJ1-2; TRBD1 matches 7 bases. The germline V gene encodes CDR1 MNHEY and CDR2 SMNVEV (reference sequence). The V segment lost 2 bases and the J segment 3 bases; nucleotides outside the gene matches: 0. This CDR3 has 13 amino acids. CDR3 amino acids: CASSLDRDYGYTF. Written as DNA, the CDR3 is TGTGCCAGCAGTTTAGACAGGGACTATGGCTACACCTTC.

The J gene is TRBJ1-6, the V gene TRBV28; 7 bases are shared with TRBD1. J gave up 3 bases and V 3 bases, and 5 bases lay outside the gene matches. The CDR3 has 16 amino acids. Germline values: CDR1 MDHEN, CDR2 SYDVKM. The chain's CDR3 is CASSFLGDSYNSPLHF. The DNA of the CDR3 is TGTGCCAGCAGTTTCTTGGGGGACAGCTATAATTCACCCCTCCACTTT. The variable domain in full, with the rest retrieved from reference TRBV28 and TRBJ1-6, is DVKVTQSSRYLVKRTGEKVFLECVQDMDHENMFWYRQDPGLGLRLIYFSYDVKMKEKGDIPEGYSVSREKKERFSLILESASTNQTSMYLCASSFLGDSYNSPLHFGNGTRLTVT.

This chain uses TRBV4-3 with TRBJ2-5; D may be TRBD2 (5 bases). V shed 4 bases and J shed 2 bases, with 14 bases lying between them. Germline V CDR1 and CDR2: LGHNA, YSLEER. CDR3 length: 15 residues. CDR3 amino acids: CASSLPVRGQETQYF. In nucleotides, the CDR3 is TGCGCCAGCAGCCTCCCAGTTCGGGGTCAAGAGACCCAGTACTTC.

DNA of the CDR3: TGTGCCAGCAGTAACCGGGAGCAACCGAGCACCGGGGAGCTGTTTTTT. It translates to CASSNREQPSTGELFF. The genes are TRBV28 and TRBJ2-2, with a possible D match to TRBD2 (6 bases). This CDR3 has 16 residues. The germline gives CDR1 MDHEN, CDR2 SYDVKM. Trimming removed 5 bases from V and 4 bases from J, with 17 bases in between.

The J gene is TRBJ2-5, the V gene TRBV7-2; D may be TRBD2 (7 bases). The germline CDR1 and CDR2 sequences are SGHTA and FQGNSA. CDR3 size: 14 residues. With 3 bases removed from V and 4 bases from J, the gap between germline ends came to 12 bases. The CDR3 DNA reads as TGTGCCAGCAGCTTGGGGGGGGCCTTAGAGACCCAGTACTTC. Protein product: CASSLGGALETQYF. Full variable domain (remainder filled in from reference TRBV7-2 and TRBJ2-5): GAGVSQSPSNKVTEKGKDVELRCDPISGHTALYWYRQSLGQGLEFLIYFQGNSAPDKSGLPSDRFSAERTGGSVSTLTIQRTQQEDSAVYLCASSLGGALETQYFGPGTRLLVL.

The rearrangement links TRBV3-1 (or the pseudogene TRBV3-2) to TRBJ2-1, with 9 nucleotides matching TRBD2. J gave up 5 bases and V 4 bases, and 3 bases lay outside the gene matches. Germline-derived CDR1 and CDR2 are LGHDT and YNNKEL (reference sequence). The CDR3 loop spans 14 amino acids. The CDR3 DNA sequence: TGTGCCAGCAGCCCTCTAGCGGGGAACAATGAGCAGTTCTTC. Its protein is CASSPLAGNNEQFF.

This clone was seen a handful of times. The chain carries TRBV4-1 and TRBJ1-3; 7 bases are a match to TRBD1. Germline CDR1 is MGHRA and CDR2 is YSYEKL. V shed 5 bases and J 6 bases; nucleotides not matched to a gene: 10. CDR3 length: 15 amino acids. Here the CDR3 DNA reads TGCGCCAGCAGCTACCCCGGGACAGCGGAAAACACCATATATTTT. This encodes CASSYPGTAENTIYF.

The chain carries TRBV19 and TRBJ1-4, with D unclear. CDR1 is LNHDA, CDR2 SQIVND, per germline (reference sequence). Trimming left V 4 bases short and J 0 bases short, with 12 bases between. This CDR3 has 16 amino acids. The CDR3 protein is CASSTGNIATNEKLFF. CDR3 nucleotides: TGTGCCAGTAGTACCGGAAACATAGCAACTAATGAAAAACTGTTTTTT.

The CDR3 reads CASSIGATNTEAFF. The CDR3 bases are TGTGCCAGTAGTATAGGGGCGACGAACACTGAAGCTTTCTTT. V is TRBV19 and J is TRBJ1-1; D ambiguous. V was shortened by 1 base and J by 1 base, with 7 bases between the two germline ends. Germline V CDR1 and CDR2: LNHDA, SQIVND (reference sequence). The CDR3 contains 14 residues.

The chain has TRBV2 and TRBJ1-2; no definite D call. Per germline, CDR1 SNHLY and CDR2 FYNNEI. Trimming stripped 7 bases from V and 4 bases from J, with 13 bases between. This CDR3 spans 13 amino acids. The CDR3 region is CASKIEGGYGYTF. CDR3 DNA sequence: TGTGCCAGCAAGATCGAGGGTGGCTATGGCTACACCTTC.

This clone was seen only once. This chain uses TRBV3-1 (or the pseudogene TRBV3-2) with TRBJ1-4; possibly TRBD1 for D (6 bases). Germline CDR1 reads LGHDT; CDR2 reads YNNKEL (reference sequence). The CDR3 consists of 13 residues. V was cut by 1 base and J by 11 bases, with 11 bases left in between. The CDR3: CASSQGGGGKLFF. The CDR3 DNA is TGTGCCAGCAGCCAAGGGGGAGGGGGGAAACTGTTTTTT.

The gene calls are TRBV27 and TRBJ1-4; a possible D gene is TRBD1 (6 bases). Germline CDR1 and CDR2: MNHEY and SMNVEV (reference sequence). V was clipped by 8 bases and J by 7 bases, with 20 bases between them. The CDR3 spans 15 residues. CDR3 amino acids: CASGSGVGLSEKLFF. DNA of the CDR3: TGTGCCAGCGGTTCAGGGGTCGGGTTGAGTGAAAAACTGTTTTTT.

This rearrangement joins TRBV4-1 to TRBJ1-5; D gene uncertain. The V gene's germline CDR1 is MGHRA and CDR2 YSYEKL. The CDR3 has 13 residues. V lost 1 base and J lost 7, with 8 bases in between. CDR3 bases: TGCGCCAGCAGCCAAGTCCCTGAGCAGCCCCAGCATTTT. It yields the protein CASSQVPEQPQHF.

The gene calls are TRBV6-2 or TRBV6-3 and TRBJ1-5; 7 positions agree with TRBD1. The V segment lost 2 bases and the J segment 7 bases; nucleotides outside the gene matches: 14. This CDR3 spans 17 amino acids. Germline V gene lookup returns CDR1 MNHEY and CDR2 SVGEGT. CDR3 sequence: CASSYPGTAGNKQPQHF. The CDR3 DNA reads as TGTGCCAGCAGTTACCCCGGGACAGCCGGGAACAAACAGCCCCAGCATTTT.

This clone is a singleton in its sample. This chain joins TRBV18 and TRBJ2-5; the D call may be TRBD1 or TRBD2 (5 bases each). The V gene lost 6 bases and the J gene lost 1 base, with 12 bases spanning the gap. Germline V gene data show CDR1 as KGHSH and CDR2 as LQKENI. CDR3 length equals 14 residues. The CDR3 loop reads CASSLAGTQETQYF. The CDR3 coding sequence is TGTGCCAGCTCGTTAGCCGGGACCCAAGAGACCCAGTACTTC.

This clone was recorded a few times. The chain employs TRBV18 and TRBJ1-5; D call uncertain. CDR1 and CDR2 from the germline V gene are KGHSH and LQKENI. The CDR3 is made up of 16 amino acids. The germline V and J ends were trimmed by 0 bases and 3 bases, with 12 bases remaining between them. CDR3: CASSPPGMQSNQPQHF. As DNA, the CDR3 is TGTGCCAGCTCACCACCAGGAATGCAGTCCAATCAGCCCCAGCATTTT.

This clone has a handful of counts. This same CDR3 is encoded by further DNA sequences in the sample. V gene TRBV19 combines with J gene TRBJ1-1; a weak D match, TRBD1 (5 bases). Germline V gene lookup returns CDR1 LNHDA and CDR2 SQIVND (reference sequence). This CDR3 comprises 14 residues. Between the trimmed V and J ends, which lost 5 bases and 0 bases, there was a span of 10 bases. For the CDR3, the DNA is TGTGCCAGTAGTCTAGGGACGGTGAACACTGAAGCTTTCTTT. Encoded protein: CASSLGTVNTEAFF.

V gene TRBV5-1 combines with J gene TRBJ1-6; a possible D gene is TRBD1 (5 bases). Germline CDR1 SGHRS, CDR2 YFSETQ. V lost 5 bases and J 8 bases, leaving 14 bases between the germline ends. This CDR3 spans 14 amino acids. CDR3 protein: CASSSDTGDSPLHF. The CDR3 DNA is TGCGCCAGCAGTTCCGACACGGGGGATTCACCCCTCCACTTT.

J is TRBJ2-5 and V is TRBV5-1; TRBD2 matches 11 bases. The CDR3 is made up of 16 amino acids. Germline V CDR1 and CDR2: SGHRS, YFSETQ. V shed 5 bases, J shed 2 bases, and the junction held 8 bases outside the gene matches. The DNA of the CDR3 is TGCGCCAGCAGGCAGCCGGGACTAGCGGAGCAAGAGACCCAGTACTTC. This codes for CASRQPGLAEQETQYF.

The J gene is TRBJ1-2, the V gene TRBV4-3; 8 positions agree with TRBD1. With V trimmed by 0 bases and J by 9 bases, 9 bases remained unmatched. The CDR3 covers 15 residues. The germline V gene has CDR1 LGHNA and CDR2 YSLEER. CDR3 in amino acids: CASSQDSRGPKRYTF. CDR3 in DNA: TGCGCCAGCAGCCAAGATAGCAGGGGGCCGAAGCGCTACACCTTC.

The chain carries TRBV24-1 and TRBJ2-1; 8 bases are a match to TRBD2. The CDR3 is made up of 14 amino acids. Germline CDR1 reads KGHDR; CDR2 reads SFDVKD. Losses at the gene ends were 9 bases for V and 5 bases for J; bases not matched to a gene: 8. CDR3 in DNA: TGTGCCACCTCCGCCCAGCGGGGGAACAATGAGCAGTTCTTC. Its translation: CATSAQRGNNEQFF.

The chain joins TRBV24-1 to TRBJ2-1; TRBD2 matches at 13 bases. The CDR3 runs 16 residues. The junction had 4 bases not matched to a gene; V was cut back by 4 bases and J by 5 bases. The germline CDR1 and CDR2 sequences are KGHDR and SFDVKD. CDR3 sequence: CATSDPGLAGHNEQFF. The CDR3 nucleotides read TGTGCCACCAGTGACCCGGGACTAGCGGGGCACAATGAGCAGTTCTTC.

In DNA form, the CDR3 reads TGTGCCAGCAGCTCCCAGGACAGGGGGTCAACTAATGAAAAACTGTTTTTT. This translates into CASSSQDRGSTNEKLFF. The chain couples TRBV7-9 to TRBJ1-4; TRBD1 agrees at 10 bases. V gave up 4 bases and J gave up 0 bases; unmatched junction bases: 5. CDR1 SEHNR and CDR2 FQNEAQ come from the germline V gene (reference sequence). The CDR3 is 17 amino acids. The whole variable domain, remainder taken from reference TRBV7-9 and TRBJ1-4, is DTGVSQNPRHKITKRGQNVTFRCDPISEHNRLYWYRQTLGQGPEFLTYFQNEAQLEKSRLLSDRFSAERPKGSFSTLEIQRTEQGDSAMYLCASSSQDRGSTNEKLFFGSGTQLSVL.